This is a list of T cell receptor beta chains from one sample in a study of OX40 agonist ivuxolimab in advanced cancers. Repertoires were generated with immunoSEQ multiplex PCR, while TCRdb's copy carries only in-frame clones and drops some. The data hold 70,000 or so clones, with about four fifths observed a single time. Sequences were derived from CD4+ or CD8+ T cells sorted from blood, sampled in a trial of the OX40 agonist ivuxolimab. Receptors originate from an adult with an advanced solid tumor such as melanoma, head and neck, liver or kidney cancer. CDR3s include the opening cysteine and the closing phenylalanine or tryptophan. D genes are given only for firm matches. Only some rows state a clone size, as once, few, many or a class for expanded clones.

D gene: .
V gene: TRBV2
clone size: .
J gene: TRBJ2-7
CDR3 protein: CASSEQVPPYEQYF
CDR3 DNA: TGTGCCAGCAGTGAACAGGTTCCCCCCTACGAGCAGTACTTC

D gene: TRBD1
V gene: TRBV10-1
clone size: .
J gene: TRBJ1-1
CDR3 protein: CASSKTGPTEAFF
CDR3 DNA: TGCGCCAGCAGTAAGACAGGGCCCACTGAAGCTTTCTTT

D gene: TRBD2
V gene: TRBV5-1
clone size: few
J gene: TRBJ2-7
CDR3 protein: CASRQTGTSGAEQYF
CDR3 DNA: TGCGCCAGCAGACAAACCGGGACTAGCGGGGCCGAGCAGTACTTC

D gene: .
V gene: TRBV5-1
clone size: few
J gene: TRBJ2-5
CDR3 protein: CASTWGDQETQYF
CDR3 DNA: TGCGCCAGCACCTGGGGGGATCAAGAGACCCAGTACTTC

D gene: TRBD2
V gene: TRBV28
clone size: .
J gene: TRBJ2-2
CDR3 protein: CASRGSSGRSGELFF
CDR3 DNA: TGTGCCAGCAGAGGATCCAGCGGGAGATCCGGGGAGCTGTTTTTT

D gene: TRBD1
V gene: TRBV7-2
clone size: few
J gene: TRBJ1-6
CDR3 protein: CASSPGQGYSPLHF
CDR3 DNA: TGTGCCAGCAGCCCCGGACAGGGGTACTCACCCCTCCACTTT

D gene: TRBD2
V gene: TRBV5-1
clone size: .
J gene: TRBJ2-3
CDR3 protein: CASSPRLAGKTDTQYF
CDR3 DNA: TGCGCCAGCAGCCCCAGACTAGCGGGAAAAACAGATACGCAGTATTTT

D gene: TRBD2
V gene: TRBV9
clone size: once
J gene: TRBJ2-4
CDR3 protein: CASSVELAGVRNIQYF
CDR3 DNA: TGTGCCAGCAGCGTAGAGCTAGCGGGTGTGAGGAACATTCAGTACTTC

D gene: .
V gene: TRBV11-2
clone size: .
J gene: TRBJ1-6
CDR3 protein: CASSFSGRDGDNSPLHF
CDR3 DNA: TGTGCCAGCAGCTTCTCTGGCCGGGACGGAGATAATTCACCCCTCCACTTT

D gene: TRBD2
V gene: TRBV5-1
clone size: .
J gene: TRBJ2-7
CDR3 protein: CASSLIGVAGVGEQYF
CDR3 DNA: TGCGCCAGCAGCCTTATTGGAGTAGCGGGAGTAGGGGAGCAGTACTTC

D gene: TRBD1
V gene: TRBV5-8
clone size: .
J gene: TRBJ1-4
CDR3 protein: CASSLEQGATNEKLFF
CDR3 DNA: TGTGCCAGCAGCTTGGAACAGGGGGCGACTAATGAAAAACTGTTTTTT

D gene: .
V gene: TRBV7-6
clone size: .
J gene: TRBJ2-1
CDR3 protein: CASSSLGGSSYNEQFF
CDR3 DNA: TGTGCCAGCAGCTCCCTCGGGGGCAGCTCCTACAATGAGCAGTTCTTC

D gene: TRBD2
V gene: TRBV4-2
clone size: .
J gene: TRBJ2-5
CDR3 protein: CASSQDRRLAGGGETQYF
CDR3 DNA: TGTGCCAGCAGCCAAGACCGCCGCCTAGCGGGGGGAGGGGAGACCCAGTACTTC

D gene: .
V gene: TRBV7-9
clone size: .
J gene: TRBJ1-4
CDR3 protein: CASSLAQGGEKLFF
CDR3 DNA: TGTGCCAGCAGCTTAGCTCAGGGTGGGGAAAAACTGTTTTTT

D gene: TRBD2
V gene: TRBV7-9
clone size: few
J gene: TRBJ2-2
CDR3 protein: CASSIGLAGTGELFF
CDR3 DNA: TGTGCCAGCAGCATAGGACTAGCGGGGACCGGGGAGCTGTTTTTT

D gene: .
V gene: TRBV30
clone size: .
J gene: TRBJ2-2
CDR3 protein: CAWSRAQGFWELFF
CDR3 DNA: TGTGCCTGGAGCCGGGCCCAGGGCTTCTGGGAGCTGTTTTTT

D gene: .
V gene: TRBV4-2
clone size: .
J gene: TRBJ2-1
CDR3 protein: CASTPDSYNEQFF
CDR3 DNA: TGTGCCAGCACCCCTGACAGTTACAATGAGCAGTTCTTC

D gene: .
V gene: TRBV7-3
clone size: .
J gene: TRBJ1-1
CDR3 protein: CASSLRMSSEAFF
CDR3 DNA: TGTGCCAGCAGCTTAAGGATGTCTTCTGAAGCTTTTTTT

D gene: .
V gene: TRBV7-8
clone size: .
J gene: TRBJ1-2
CDR3 protein: CASSPGRPASSYTF
CDR3 DNA: TGTGCCAGCAGCCCGGGACGGCCCGCTAGTAGCTACACCTTC

D gene: .
V gene: TRBV5-4
clone size: .
J gene: TRBJ1-1
CDR3 protein: CASSLAARATEAFF
CDR3 DNA: TGTGCCAGCAGCTTGGCCGCCAGGGCCACTGAAGCTTTCTTT

D gene: .
V gene: TRBV28
clone size: .
J gene: TRBJ1-6
CDR3 protein: CASSLSRGAGNNSPLHF
CDR3 DNA: TGTGCCAGCAGTTTAAGCAGGGGAGCGGGGAATAATTCACCCCTCCACTTT

D gene: TRBD1
V gene: TRBV6-1
clone size: .
J gene: TRBJ1-5
CDR3 protein: CATWTGDNQPQHF
CDR3 DNA: TGTGCCACCTGGACAGGAGACAATCAGCCCCAGCATTTT

D gene: TRBD2
V gene: TRBV5-4
clone size: .
J gene: TRBJ2-2
CDR3 protein: CASRTSGSGELFF
CDR3 DNA: TGTGCCAGCAGAACTAGCGGGTCCGGGGAGCTGTTTTTT

D gene: TRBD2
V gene: TRBV19
clone size: .
J gene: TRBJ2-3
CDR3 protein: CASKSGSLGPDTQYF
CDR3 DNA: TGTGCCAGTAAGAGCGGGAGCCTTGGTCCAGATACGCAGTATTTT

D gene: .
V gene: TRBV5-1
clone size: .
J gene: TRBJ1-3
CDR3 protein: CASSLVPTQGSSGNTIYF
CDR3 DNA: TGCGCCAGCAGCTTAGTGCCGACACAGGGTTCCTCTGGAAACACCATATATTTT

D gene: TRBD2
V gene: TRBV5-1
clone size: .
J gene: TRBJ2-2
CDR3 protein: CASQPSGKSGELFF
CDR3 DNA: TGCGCCAGCCAGCCTAGCGGGAAATCAGGGGAGCTGTTTTTT

D gene: .
V gene: TRBV5-5
clone size: .
J gene: TRBJ2-1
CDR3 protein: CASSLISGGHSRSYNEQFF
CDR3 DNA: TGTGCCAGCAGCTTGATATCCGGGGGCCACTCCCGCTCCTACAATGAGCAGTTCTTC

D gene: .
V gene: TRBV6-4
clone size: .
J gene: TRBJ1-5
CDR3 protein: CASSDSIGGQPQHF
CDR3 DNA: TGTGCCAGCAGTGACTCCATCGGGGGACAGCCCCAGCATTTT

D gene: TRBD2
V gene: TRBV19
clone size: few
J gene: TRBJ2-1
CDR3 protein: CASSTRGTSGSNEQFF
CDR3 DNA: TGTGCCAGTAGTACCCGGGGGACTAGCGGGAGTAATGAGCAGTTCTTC

D gene: .
V gene: TRBV28
clone size: once
J gene: TRBJ1-5
CDR3 protein: CASSLGQLPQHF
CDR3 DNA: TGTGCCAGCAGTTTAGGCCAGTTGCCCCAGCATTTT

D gene: TRBD1
V gene: TRBV2
clone size: .
J gene: TRBJ1-5
CDR3 protein: CASREGQVRQPQHF
CDR3 DNA: TGTGCCAGCAGGGAAGGACAGGTCCGACAGCCCCAGCATTTT